This passage covers 6 T cell receptor beta chains from one sample sequenced in a study of T-cell memory formation after mild COVID-19. In TCRdb, the 5' RACE reads were re-called with MiXCR into one record per CDR3 protein. The sample records about 200,000 distinct CDR3 sequences, around 9.1% being singletons. Input material: PBMCs or a T cell subset sorted from them (not recorded which). The source is a man aged 18 to 29 who had mild COVID-19 (a few samples of this study predate the infection). Cell type and time point are not known.

This clonotype appeared a few times. The chain uses TRBV7-3 and TRBJ2-6; D is unclear. V lost 3 bases, J lost 0 bases, and 9 bases lay in between. The germline V gene has CDR1 SGHTA and CDR2 FQGTGA. The CDR3 totals 16 residues. The CDR3 DNA follows: TGTGCCAGCAGCTTCCAGTCGTCCTCTGGGGCCAACGTCCTGACTTTC. Its translation: CASSFQSSSGANVLTF.

The chain combines TRBV11-2 with TRBJ2-2, with TRBD1 identical over 10 bases. CDR1 and CDR2 (germline): SGHAT, FQNNGV. Trimming at V came to 6 bases and at J to 4 bases, leaving 5 bases not matched to a gene. This CDR3 spans 15 amino acids. CDR3 sequence (DNA): TGTGCCAGCAGTTTGGACAGGGGGAGCACCGGGGAGCTGTTTTTT. This gives the protein CASSLDRGSTGELFF.

The chain carries TRBV12-3 or TRBV12-4 and TRBJ1-1, with TRBD1 matching 8 bases. V shed 3 bases and J 5 bases; nucleotides not matched to a gene: 8. This CDR3 is built from 15 residues. CDR3 nucleotide sequence: TGTGCCAGCAGTTTTGCAGGGGGCTCGGGAACTGAAGCTTTCTTT. Translated, it gives CASSFAGGSGTEAFF.

The chain is built from TRBV6-2 or TRBV6-3 and TRBJ1-1; D unclear. The CDR3 length is 13 residues. Germline V gene data show CDR1 as MNHEY and CDR2 as SVGEGT. The V end was cut by 2 bases, the J end by 7 bases, with 11 bases between. The CDR3 sequence is CASSYDGGVEAFF. The CDR3 DNA is TGTGCCAGCAGTTACGATGGAGGAGTTGAAGCTTTCTTT.

The table lists this clonotype with a few counts. V gene TRBV2 combines with J gene TRBJ2-7, with D possibly being TRBD1 or TRBD2 (5 bases each). Trimming took off 6 bases at V and 0 bases at J, with 9 bases between the two ends. Germline lookup yields CDR1 SNHLY and CDR2 FYNNEI. There are 13 residues in the CDR3. For the CDR3, the DNA is TGTGCCAGCAGCGGGACGGGCTCCTACGAGCAGTACGTC. This sequence encodes CASSGTGSYEQYV.

This clonotype has at least ten counts. The chain combines TRBV6-5 with TRBJ2-5, with 12 bases fitting TRBD2. The V segment lost 8 bases and the J segment 6 bases; nucleotides outside the gene matches: 10. There are 15 residues in the CDR3. Germline lookup yields CDR1 MNHEY and CDR2 SVGAGI. The CDR3 loop reads CASWPSGTSGQTQYF. In DNA, the CDR3 is TGTGCCAGCTGGCCCTCCGGGACTAGCGGGCAGACCCAGTACTTC.